A single sample gave rise to the 10 T cell receptor beta chains below, sequenced in a study of T cells in Graves' hyperthyroidism and ophthalmopathy (dated by TCRdb to the late 2010s). Library generation was performed with multiplex PCR. Instrument on record: Illumina HiSeq 2000. Amplification of TCR beta CDR3 regions was carried out from RNA transcripts. The first round of RT-PCR for the TCR CDR3 was performed with the HTBI primer set and the Qiagen OneStep RT-PCR kit. The raw public reads went through TCRdb reprocessing: fastp at Q25, MiXCR clone calling, in-frame beta chains kept. Rows with one shared CDR3 protein collapse into an entry with the most common genes and DNA. Within this sample are 560,000 or so distinct CDR3 sequences, with nearly 20% of them counted one time only. About 50% of the sample is held by the ten biggest clonotypes. Material: blood. The receptors were gathered from a middle-aged man with Graves' ophthalmopathy.

The chain is built from TRBV19 and TRBJ1-2, with D uncertain. Germline-derived CDR1 and CDR2 are LNHDA and SQIVND (reference sequence). The CDR3 has 14 amino acids. V lost 3 bases to trimming and J lost 7 bases, with 15 bases between them. The CDR3 DNA is TGTGCCAGTAGTATTCCCGGCCCCAGAAGTGGCTACACCTTC. It is translated as CASSIPGPRSGYTF.

This clonotype came up a few times. J is TRBJ1-1 and V is TRBV6-1; a possible D gene is TRBD1 (6 bases). The CDR3 is made up of 14 amino acids. The germline V gene encodes CDR1 MNHNS and CDR2 SASEGT. Trimming took 6 bases from V and 6 from J, leaving 17 bases between them. CDR3 bases: TGTGCCAGCAGGCAAAATCTAGGGGGAGCTGAAGCTTTCTTT. It specifies CASRQNLGGAEAFF.

This clonotype was seen only a few times. The chain couples TRBV12-3 or TRBV12-4 to TRBJ2-1, with 14 bases lining up with TRBD2. V lost 5 bases to trimming and J lost 4 bases; unmatched junction nucleotides: 1. CDR3 size: 15 residues. The CDR3 sequence: CASSRLAGGYNEQFF. In nucleotides, the CDR3 is TGTGCCAGCAGTCGACTAGCGGGGGGGTACAATGAGCAGTTCTTC.

The chain couples TRBV5-1 to TRBJ1-1; 7 nucleotides align to TRBD1. Germline CDR1 SGHRS, CDR2 YFSETQ. After removal of 3 bases from V and 0 bases from J, the junction contained 8 bases not matched to a gene. The CDR3 loop spans 16 amino acids. CDR3 sequence (DNA): TGCGCCAGCAGCTCGGGCCTGGGACAGCTGAACACTGAAGCTTTCTTT. Its protein product is CASSSGLGQLNTEAFF. Based on the CDR3 plus reference TRBV5-1 and TRBJ1-1, the full variable domain is KAGVTQTPRYLIKTRGQQVTLSCSPISGHRSVSWYQQTPGQGLQFLFEYFSETQRNKGNFPGRFSGRQFSNSRSEMNVSTLELGDSALYLCASSSGLGQLNTEAFFGQGTRLTVV.

There are a few counts of this clonotype. The chain uses TRBV7-3 and TRBJ2-7; D gene ambiguous. CDR3 length equals 16 residues. In germline, CDR1 is SGHTA, CDR2 FQGTGA. V was shortened by 5 bases and J by 0 bases, with 17 bases between the two germline ends. CDR3 in DNA: TGTGCCAGCAGCCCCGGACCTGCGCTGAGCTCCTACGAGCAGTACTTC. Translation gives CASSPGPALSSYEQYF.

The sample holds many counts of this clonotype. CDR3 sequence reads: CASAQKMLWEQYF. The CDR3 bases are TGTGCCAGCGCCCAGAAGATGCTATGGGAGCAGTACTTC. The rearrangement uses TRBV2 and TRBJ2-7; D is undetermined. Trimming cost V 8 bases and J 7 bases, with 18 bases left between them. CDR3 size: 13 residues. Germline loops: CDR1 SNHLY, CDR2 FYNNEI.

The V gene is TRBV5-1, the J gene TRBJ2-7; D might be TRBD1 (6 bases). This CDR3 has 14 amino acids. Germline V gene sequence: CDR1 SGHRS, CDR2 YFSETQ. V lost 2 bases and J lost 6, with 15 bases in between. CDR3 nucleotides: TGCGCCAGCAGCTTCAGAACAGGGTCGGGCGAGCAGTACTTC. Amino acids: CASSFRTGSGEQYF.

The chain couples TRBV12-3 or TRBV12-4 to TRBJ1-1; D gene unclear. The length of the CDR3 is 14 residues. Trimming removed 3 bases from V and 1 base from J, with 9 bases in between. The CDR3 DNA reads as TGTGCCAGCAGTTTCACGGTGTCGAACACTGAAGCTTTCTTT. The encoded protein is CASSFTVSNTEAFF.

In DNA form, the CDR3 reads TGCGCCAGCAGCTTGGAGGCGGGGGGGCAACAGTTCTTC. This gives the protein CASSLEAGGQQFF. The chain is built from TRBV5-1 and TRBJ2-1; TRBD2 matches at 9 bases. The V gene end was trimmed by 0 bases and the J gene end by 13 bases; junction bases not matched to a gene: 5. Germline V gene lookup returns CDR1 SGHRS and CDR2 YFSETQ. The CDR3 covers 13 residues.

This clonotype has at least ten counts. The V gene is TRBV12-3 or TRBV12-4, the J gene TRBJ2-7; the match to TRBD1 covers 9 bases. The junction had 4 bases not matched to a gene; V was cut back by 4 bases and J by 6 bases. The CDR3 is made up of 13 amino acids. The CDR3 region is CASSSMTGGEQYF. CDR3 in DNA: TGTGCCAGCAGTTCTATGACAGGGGGCGAGCAGTACTTC.